Presented here are 10 T cell receptor beta chains from one specimen sequenced in a study of blood T cell repertoires in COVID-19. Assay: immunoSEQ multiplex PCR; the TCRdb copy retains only in-frame clones and omits some. The data hold fewer than 400,000 clones, with 90% observed a single time. Sequencing was carried out using peripheral blood. The receptors were sampled from a woman aged 30 to 39 with COVID-19, enrolled during active disease.

The chain recombines TRBV2 with TRBJ1-6, with D perhaps TRBD1 (6 bases). The V and J ends lost 4 bases and 5 bases respectively, with 9 bases between them. The CDR3 consists of 14 residues. Germline V CDR1 and CDR2: SNHLY, FYNNEI. The CDR3 DNA is TGTGCCAGCAGTGTGGGGGCCGATAATTCACCCCTCCACTTT. As protein: CASSVGADNSPLHF.

The chain employs TRBV29-1 and TRBJ2-5; maybe TRBD2 (6 bases). V gave up 3 bases and J gave up 4 bases, with 15 bases separating them. The CDR3 runs to 14 residues. CDR1 and CDR2 (germline): SQVTM, ANQGSEA. The DNA for the CDR3 is TGCAGCGTTGATGAACCAGGGAGGCGAGAGACCCAGTACTTC. As protein: CSVDEPGRRETQYF. Using reference TRBV29-1 and TRBJ2-5 for the parts outside the CDR3, the full variable domain is SAVISQKPSRDICQRGTSLTIQCQVDSQVTMMFWYRQQPGQSLTLIATANQGSEATYESGFVIDKFPISRPNLTFSTLTVSNMSPEDSSIYLCSVDEPGRRETQYFGPGTRLLVL.

The gene calls are TRBV4-2 and TRBJ2-3, with D possibly TRBD2 on 5 matching bases. Germline-derived CDR1 and CDR2 are LGHNA and YNFKEQ. The CDR3 spans 17 residues. V lost 0 bases, J lost 2 bases, and 15 bases lay in between. DNA of the CDR3: TGTGCCAGCAGCCAAGAAGGGAGTAGCGCTTTCACAGATACGCAGTATTTT. This codes for CASSQEGSSAFTDTQYF.

The V and J genes are TRBV7-8 and TRBJ2-4; maybe TRBD2 (6 bases). V lost 1 base and J lost 0, with 10 bases in between. The CDR3 length is 16 residues. Per germline, CDR1 SGHVS and CDR2 FQNEAQ. The CDR3 protein is CASSLEAGLAKNIQYF. For the CDR3, the DNA is TGTGCCAGCAGCTTAGAGGCGGGGCTAGCCAAAAACATTCAGTACTTC.

V is TRBV28 and J is TRBJ1-1; D perhaps matches TRBD1 (6 bases). Germline V gives CDR1 MDHEN, CDR2 SYDVKM. Trimming shortened V by 6 bases and J by 4 bases, and 15 bases separated the two germline ends. CDR3 length equals 14 residues. The CDR3 spells CASRITGMGTEAFF. As DNA, the CDR3 is TGTGCCAGCAGGATTACAGGGATGGGCACTGAAGCTTTCTTT.

This clone appeared many times. The genes are TRBV7-3 and TRBJ2-3; D may be TRBD2 (6 bases). V shed 5 bases and J shed 2 bases, with 14 bases lying between them. CDR3 length equals 15 residues. Germline V gene sequence: CDR1 SGHTA, CDR2 FQGTGA. This chain's CDR3 is CASSNRLEHTDTQYF. The CDR3 DNA reads TGTGCCAGCAGCAACCGACTAGAACACACAGATACGCAGTATTTT.

The chain has TRBV6-1 and TRBJ2-6; possibly TRBD1 for D (5 bases). Trimming left V 3 bases short and J 2 bases short, with 11 bases between. The CDR3 has 16 residues. Germline assignment: CDR1 MNHNS and CDR2 SASEGT. The CDR3 DNA is TGTGCCAGCAGTGACAGGGTGTCAGCTGGGGCCAACGTCCTGACTTTC. Amino acids: CASSDRVSAGANVLTF.

This rearrangement joins TRBV10-3 to TRBJ2-5, with 7 nucleotides matching TRBD2. After removal of 2 bases from V and 2 bases from J, the junction contained 8 bases not matched to a gene. CDR1 and CDR2 from the germline V gene are ENHRY and SYGVKD. CDR3 size: 16 residues. The DNA of the CDR3 is TGTGCCATCAGTGAGCCCTCTTCTAGCGGACAAGAGACCCAGTACTTC. Its protein product is CAISEPSSSGQETQYF.

The chain joins TRBV30 to TRBJ1-2; D remains ambiguous. V lost 4 bases to trimming and J lost 6 bases, with 18 bases between them. The germline V gene has CDR1 GTSNPN and CDR2 SVGIG (reference sequence). There are 14 residues in the CDR3. As DNA, the CDR3 is TGTGCCTGGACCATCGGGATGGTGTTAAATGGCTACACCTTC. This encodes CAWTIGMVLNGYTF.

J is TRBJ1-6 and V is TRBV2; 8 nucleotides align to TRBD1. The CDR3 has 16 amino acids. Germline CDR1 and CDR2: SNHLY and FYNNEI. The J segment lost 4 bases and the V segment lost 4 bases, leaving 6 bases of the junction unmatched. The CDR3 here is CASSVTGQAYNSPLHF. The CDR3 DNA is TGTGCCAGCAGTGTGACGGGACAGGCATATAATTCACCCCTCCACTTT.